Shown below are 20 T cell receptor beta chains from a single sample sequenced in a study of identical twins. TCRdb ran MiXCR on the 5' RACE reads and lists one entry per CDR3 protein. The sample carries 280,000 or so distinct CDR3 sequences, 6.5% to 9.5% recorded once. These same records also appear under a second study, on yellow fever vaccine responses in identical twins.

The sample consisted of memory (CD45RO+) T cells sorted from blood. All receptors come from a woman aged 18-29 years in good health.

In this sample, this clonotype turned up once. CDR3 loop: CASSQRVGPRNFYNEQFF. The CDR3 DNA is TGTGCCAGCAGTCAAAGGGTAGGACCACGAAATTTCTACAATGAGCAGTTCTTC. J is TRBJ2-1 and V is TRBV6-1, with D unclear. V dropped 5 bases and J dropped 3 bases, with 23 bases sitting between them. Germline CDR1 MNHNS, CDR2 SASEGT. The CDR3 length is 18 residues.

The gene calls are TRBV6-1 and TRBJ2-6; no firm D call. CDR1 MNHNS and CDR2 SASEGT come from the germline V gene. V gave up 7 bases and J gave up 0 bases, with 10 bases separating them. The length of the CDR3 is 15 residues. The CDR3 DNA is TGTGCCAGCACTGGTTGGGGCTCTGGGGCCAACGTCCTGACTTTC. This encodes CASTGWGSGANVLTF.

In nucleotides, the CDR3 is TGCAGTGCCCTGAAATGGGGAGGGGGCAATGAGCAGTTCTTC. It translates to CSALKWGGGNEQFF. The J gene is TRBJ2-1, the V gene TRBV20-1; D perhaps matches TRBD2 (7 bases). This CDR3 region has 14 residues. The V gene lost 6 bases and the J gene lost 6 bases, with 18 bases spanning the gap. Germline V gene sequence: CDR1 DFQATT, CDR2 SNEGSKA (reference sequence).

The table lists this clonotype with many counts. J is TRBJ2-1 and V is TRBV11-2; unclear D gene. Trimming took 8 bases from V and 0 from J, leaving 8 bases between them. CDR3 length equals 13 residues. Per germline, CDR1 SGHAT and CDR2 FQNNGV. As DNA, the CDR3 is TGTGCCAGCCGGAAGAGCTCCTACAATGAGCAGTTCTTC. It translates to CASRKSSYNEQFF.

In this sample, this clonotype turned up a few times. Here the CDR3 reads CASSFDRATGEQYF. The CDR3 DNA reads TGTGCCAGCAGCTTTGACAGGGCTACCGGCGAGCAGTACTTC. The chain combines TRBV7-8 with TRBJ2-7, with 7 bases lining up with TRBD1. J was trimmed by 6 bases and V by 3 bases; bases with no gene match: 8. CDR1 is SGHVS, CDR2 FQNEAQ, per germline. There are 14 residues in the CDR3. Full variable domain (outside the CDR3, taken from reference TRBV7-8 and TRBJ2-7): GAGVSQSPRYKVAKRGQDVALRCDPISGHVSLFWYQQALGQGPEFLTYFQNEAQLDKSGLPSDRFFAERPEGSVSTLKIQRTQQEDSAVYLCASSFDRATGEQYFGPGTRLTVT.

The rearrangement joins TRBV11-3 to TRBJ2-5, with 9 bases aligning to TRBD2. The trim removed 2 bases at V and 5 bases at J, leaving 3 bases unmatched. The germline V gene has CDR1 SGHNT and CDR2 YENEEA. The CDR3 length is 14 residues. Here the CDR3 reads CASSLTTSGETQYF. DNA of the CDR3: TGTGCCAGCAGCTTAACAACTAGCGGGGAGACCCAGTACTTC.

The CDR3 protein is CASRRQGRGYTF. The CDR3 nucleotides are TGTGCCAGCAGAAGACAGGGTCGGGGCTACACCTTC. The chain joins TRBV6-5 to TRBJ1-2; 7 nucleotides agree with TRBD1. J lost 8 bases, V lost 6 bases, and 6 bases had no gene match. The CDR3 loop spans 12 amino acids. Germline assignment: CDR1 MNHEY and CDR2 SVGAGI.

There are a few counts of this clonotype. The chain has TRBV4-2 and TRBJ2-2; tentatively, D is TRBD1 (5 bases). Germline V gene lookup returns CDR1 LGHNA and CDR2 YNFKEQ. V was clipped by 1 base and J by 2 bases, with 11 bases between them. The CDR3 totals 16 residues. The CDR3 region has the DNA TGTGCCAGCAGCCAAGCCCAGGGTCGTAACACCGGGGAGCTGTTTTTT. This encodes CASSQAQGRNTGELFF.

The J gene is TRBJ2-3, the V gene TRBV2; D is possibly TRBD1 (6 bases). Germline lookup yields CDR1 SNHLY and CDR2 FYNNEI. Trimming cost V 5 bases and J 0 bases, with 12 bases left between them. The CDR3 runs to 15 residues. The CDR3 spells CASSFDRYSTDTQYF. CDR3 coding DNA: TGTGCCAGCAGTTTTGACAGGTACAGCACAGATACGCAGTATTTT.

The chain has TRBV27 and TRBJ1-1; TRBD1 agrees at 8 bases. The germline V gene encodes CDR1 MNHEY and CDR2 SMNVEV (reference sequence). The junction had 16 bases not matched to a gene; V was cut back by 4 bases and J by 6 bases. The CDR3 has 17 amino acids. The CDR3 loop reads CASSSVGTGGLRAEAFF. The CDR3 DNA reads TGTGCCAGCAGTTCAGTGGGCACAGGGGGATTAAGGGCTGAAGCTTTCTTT.

This clonotype was counted at least ten times. The chain is built from TRBV20-1 and TRBJ1-1; 8 nucleotides agree with TRBD1. The germline CDR1 and CDR2 sequences are DFQATT and SNEGSKA (reference sequence). V shed 0 bases, J shed 11 bases, and the junction held 8 bases outside the gene matches. There are 13 residues in the CDR3. CDR3 in DNA: TGCAGTGCTAGAGATGACAGGGGCTTTTGGGCTTTCTTT. Protein product: CSARDDRGFWAFF.

This clonotype was recorded many times. J is TRBJ1-2 and V is TRBV28; weak D call: TRBD1 (5 bases). The CDR3 consists of 19 residues. The germline V gene has CDR1 MDHEN and CDR2 SYDVKM. The V and J ends lost 4 bases and 2 bases respectively, with 26 bases between them. CDR3 loop: CASSSPTPVRRGRNYGYTF. CDR3 nucleotides: TGTGCCAGCAGTTCTCCTACGCCAGTGCGGCGGGGCCGCAACTATGGCTACACCTTC.

The chain couples TRBV11-1 to TRBJ2-1, with D possibly TRBD2 on 5 matching bases. Between the trimmed V and J ends, which lost 5 bases and 5 bases, there was a span of 16 bases. Germline V gene sequence: CDR1 SGHAT, CDR2 FQDESV (reference sequence). This CDR3 is built from 15 residues. The CDR3 is CASSKLVGVNNEQFF. In DNA form, the CDR3 reads TGTGCCAGCAGCAAACTAGTCGGGGTAAACAATGAGCAGTTCTTC.

This clonotype showed up just a few times. The chain is built from TRBV28 and TRBJ2-3; TRBD2 matches at 7 bases. V lost 6 bases to trimming and J lost 0 bases; unmatched junction nucleotides: 9. Germline values: CDR1 MDHEN, CDR2 SYDVKM. The CDR3 runs 16 residues. The CDR3 coding sequence is TGTGCCAGCAGAGGACTAGGACTAGGCAGCACAGATACGCAGTATTTT. Its protein product is CASRGLGLGSTDTQYF.

The rearrangement uses TRBV11-2 and TRBJ1-2, with TRBD1 matching 7 bases. This CDR3 region has 15 residues. Germline V lookup: CDR1 SGHAT, CDR2 FQNNGV. V gave up 2 bases and J gave up 4 bases; unmatched junction bases: 7. The CDR3 DNA follows: TGTGCCAGCAGCTTAAGCACAGGGGAGGGCTATGGCTACACCTTC. It specifies CASSLSTGEGYGYTF.

There are many counts of this clonotype. V gene TRBV20-1 combines with J gene TRBJ2-1; perhaps TRBD2 as D (5 bases). Trimming removed 0 bases from V and 6 bases from J, with 9 bases in between. CDR3 length equals 13 residues. CDR1 and CDR2 (germline): DFQATT, SNEGSKA (reference sequence). Here the CDR3 reads CSAREGGLNEQFF. In DNA, the CDR3 is TGCAGTGCTAGAGAAGGTGGACTCAATGAGCAGTTCTTC.

This clonotype came up a few times. The chain couples TRBV28 to TRBJ2-1, with 7 bases matching TRBD2. CDR3 length: 15 amino acids. V was pared by 5 bases and J by 7 bases, with 11 bases of the junction left unmatched. In germline, CDR1 is MDHEN, CDR2 SYDVKM. The CDR3 coding sequence is TGTGCCAGCAGTCCTCGGGACTATGGTAGGAATGAGCAGTTCTTC. Its protein is CASSPRDYGRNEQFF.

This clonotype was counted ten times or more. The chain uses TRBV4-2 and TRBJ2-2; D may be TRBD2 (6 bases). This CDR3 has 15 residues. V was clipped by 1 base and J by 8 bases, with 14 bases between them. Germline V gives CDR1 LGHNA, CDR2 YNFKEQ. The CDR3 bases are TGTGCCAGCAGCCAAGGCCCCCGGGGGTCGGGGGAGCTGTTTTTT. Residues: CASSQGPRGSGELFF.

This clonotype was found a few times. The V and J genes are TRBV29-1 and TRBJ2-2; a possible D gene is TRBD2 (6 bases). CDR1 is SQVTM, CDR2 ANQGSEA, per germline. This CDR3 contains 16 residues. CDR3 sequence: CNPARPARRDTGELFF. As DNA, the CDR3 is TGCAACCCGGCTCGGCCTGCAAGGAGGGACACCGGGGAGCTGTTTTTT.

This chain links TRBV20-1 with TRBJ2-7; weak D call: TRBD1 (6 bases). The germline CDR1 and CDR2 sequences are DFQATT and SNEGSKA (reference sequence). The length of the CDR3 is 16 residues. V was pared by 3 bases and J by 4 bases, with 22 bases between. This CDR3 reads CSASLFPEDSIYEQYV. CDR3 bases: TGCAGTGCTAGTCTTTTCCCCGAGGACAGTATTTACGAGCAGTACGTC.